Below, one TCR beta chain is given with its context. The sample originates from a study of shared clonotypes between healthy human individuals. Study summary: CD4 naive and CD4 memory each took three plates per donor, while CD8 naive took two and CD8 memory one.

The CDR3 length is 12 residues. The ends were cut back, 4 bases at V and 6 bases at J, with 10 bases in the middle. The germline CDR1 and CDR2 sequences are SQVTM and ANQGSEA. Method: immunoSEQ multiplex PCR; TCRdb's copy keeps in-frame clones and lacks some. The data hold some 1 million clones, with around 76% observed a single time. The J gene is TRBJ2-1, the V gene TRBV29-1; D is tentatively TRBD1 or TRBD2 (6 bases each). Sequencing was done on a sample of memory CD4+ T cells sorted from blood. Subset described: CD45RA-negative fraction. This TCR came from a young man in good health. The CDR3 sequence is CSVGGASNEQFF. The CDR3 coding sequence is TGCAGCGTTGGGGGGGCGAGCAATGAGCAGTTCTTC.